This T cell receptor beta chain was observed in a study of blood T cell repertoires in COVID-19. About the study: Samples of COVID-19 (acute and convalescent) were obtained from the United States, Italy and Spain.

Regarding this clone: The same CDR3 also results from other DNA sequences found in this sample.

Produced via immunoSEQ multiplex PCR; TCRdb's table is partial and in-frame only. The data show 66,000 or so clones, with about four fifths seen just once and roughly a tenth held by the top ten. With V trimmed by 5 bases and J by 2 bases, 6 bases remained unmatched. Germline-derived CDR1 and CDR2 are SNHLY and FYNNEI. The CDR3 is 15 amino acids. Source material: peripheral blood. The V gene is TRBV2, the J gene TRBJ1-5; 7 bases align to TRBD1. This TCR came from a human donor in a cohort sampled during active COVID-19. CDR3 bases: TGTGCCAGCAGTCCGACAGGGTTTGGCAATCAGCCCCAGCATTTT. Its translation: CASSPTGFGNQPQHF. The whole variable domain, filled in from reference TRBV2 and TRBJ1-5, reads EPEVTQTPSHQVTQMGQEVILRCVPISNHLYFYWYRQILGQKVEFLVSFYNNEISEKSEIFDDQFSVERPDGSNFTLKIRSTKLEDSAMYFCASSPTGFGNQPQHFGDGTRLSIL.